The source of this T cell receptor beta chain is a study of shared clonotypes between healthy human individuals. This clone was seen only a few times. This CDR3 comprises 13 residues. Trimming pared 4 bases from V and 9 bases from J, leaving 13 bases between. The germline CDR1 and CDR2 sequences are SGHDN and FVKESK. Generated by immunoSEQ multiplex PCR, the TCRdb table keeps only in-frame clones and is missing some. The sample contains roughly 1,000,000 clones, about 80% of which appear only once. The material sequenced was memory CD4+ T cells from PBMCs. Subset given: CD45RA-negative fraction. The clonotype comes from a man younger than 30 in good health. Some clones in this sample may be carry-over from other donors' samples. The chain links TRBV14 to TRBJ1-3; no firm D call. The CDR3 DNA reads as TGTGCCAGCAGCCCGGGCCCTACCGGCACCATATATTTT. This encodes CASSPGPTGTIYF.